Here is one T cell receptor (beta chain) with its context. Its antigen remains unknown. The method was immunoSEQ multiplex PCR; TCRdb's version includes in-frame clones alone and lacks a portion of them. The sample holds approximately 82,000 clones, roughly 84% seen once. J lost 10 bases, V lost 4 bases, and 11 bases had no gene match. This CDR3 is built from 14 residues. The germline gives CDR1 MNHEY, CDR2 SVGAGI. The record originates from a study of T cell responses to AZD1222 COVID-19 vaccine. The study, taken as a whole, reports: Repertoires were obtained only post-peak T cell response. When two AZD1222 doses had been given, Spike-specific TCR breadth and depth rose.

This TCR derives from an adult in good health. The specimen was peripheral blood, collected on day 0 of AZD1222 vaccination. The rearrangement links TRBV6-5 to TRBJ1-1; TRBD1 matches 8 bases. CDR3 in DNA: TGTGCCAGCAGTTCCACCGACAGGGGAGGAGGAGCTTTCTTT. Its translation: CASSSTDRGGGAFF.